The T cell receptor beta chain under discussion was sequenced for a study of OX40 agonist ivuxolimab in advanced cancers. Study at large: Three dose-escalation patients had partial responses: one with hepatocellular carcinoma and two with cutaneous melanoma. Whole-study findings and limits: The antigens recognized by the expanded peripheral T cells, that is their antigen specificity, were not determined. At 0.1 to 3.0 mg/kg, CD4+ and CD8+ blood T cells expanded clonally by week 6. Some nonresponders likewise displayed low normalized T-cell clonal expansion.

Profiling relied on immunoSEQ multiplex PCR, and the TCRdb table lists in-frame clones only, not all of them. The data show 60,000 to 90,000 clones, more than 80% seen once. J gave up 4 bases and V 3 bases, and 13 bases lay outside the gene matches. The CDR3 has 17 residues. Germline CDR1 is MGHRA and CDR2 is YSYEKL. For this clone: Its antigen is still unknown.

Sequences were derived from CD4+ or CD8+ T cells sorted from blood, sampled in a trial of the OX40 agonist ivuxolimab. This clonotype was obtained from an adult with an advanced solid tumor such as melanoma, head and neck, liver or kidney cancer. This rearrangement joins TRBV4-1 to TRBJ2-3; 7 bases align to TRBD2. CDR3 region: CASSQVQRGSGADTQYF. DNA for the CDR3: TGCGCCAGCAGCCAGGTTCAGCGGGGCTCCGGCGCAGATACGCAGTATTTT.